The TCR beta chain under discussion was sequenced for a study of blood T cells in healthy people across ages (dated by TCRdb to the mid-2010s). Concerning the study at large: In model experiments, roughly one uniquely barcoded TCR beta cDNA molecule per two T cells was captured by template switching. The donors were split into four age groups: young (average about 16 years), middle-aged (roughly 39), aged (62) and long-lived (under 85). The study analyzed two additional independent replicas of 1 million unique cDNA reads from the same blood draw for two donors, one aged 18 to 30 and one aged 80 or older. To avoid experimental bias, donors of different ages were spread randomly across the sequencing lanes. The study measured age-related changes in TCR beta repertoire diversity using deep sequencing normalized with unique cDNA molecular identifiers.

The library was built by means of 5' RACE. Sequencing took place on an Illumina HiSeq 2500. A second 7 to 11 cycle PCR used a sample-barcoded 5' primer and a J-beta primer mix. A unique molecular identifier was introduced onto each TCR beta cDNA molecule by a template-switch 5' adaptor carrying 12 random nucleotides. Each sample yielded at least 2.5 million CDR3-containing paired-end reads. The Mint cDNA synthesis kit, primed by a TRBC-specific oligonucleotide, was used to synthesize first-strand cDNA from all RNA. All cDNA was treated with uracil-DNA glycosylase and then went through a first 18-cycle PCR with the universal primers M1SS and BC2_uni_R. The paper's data handling went like this. Normalization of each sample was performed by random selection of 1 million high-quality reads, each carrying a distinct molecular identifier. Reads sharing molecular identifiers were discarded rather than binned into consensus sequences. CDR3 identification, clonotype clustering and error correction used MiTCR with a Q25 quality threshold and the strictest error-elimination algorithm. A nonparametric unseen species model using Euler transformation provided a lower-bound estimate of total TCR beta diversity. TCRdb reanalyzed the raw reads on its own, using fastp at Q25 for trimming and MiXCR for clone calling, and kept in-frame beta chains. Each CDR3 protein gets just one entry, which takes the most common genes and DNA from the rows behind it. These V and J calls rely on TCRdb rather than the paper's analysis. A total of 550,000 to 800,000 distinct CDR3 sequences appear in this sample, 32% of them only once. The ten largest clones represent 15% of the sample.

Systemically healthy Caucasian individuals from Russia, 35 to 40 in total and aged about 6 to 90 years, were included as donors. Each donor gave about 9.2 milliliters of peripheral blood, drawn into EDTA-treated Vacutainer tubes. Ficoll-Paque density-gradient centrifugation was used to isolate PBMCs, with at least 6 million obtained per sample. Trizol reagent was used to extract total RNA from PBMCs, with at least 5.5 micrograms per sample. Naive CD45RAhigh/CD27high T cell percentages were measured by flow cytometry on a PBMC aliquot from every donor. The paper as a whole reports these results and caveats: Because the CMV infection status of the donors was unknown, age-related changes in expanded clonotypes may potentially have been confounded. Compared with the aged group, the long-lived group had more naive CD4+ T cells, fewer expanded clones and increased TCR diversity, a pattern suggesting age selection. Estimates of total diversity from one million sequenced T cells were regarded as lower bounds and underestimates. Since profiling was done on bulk unsorted PBMCs, naive and antigen-experienced compartments could not be conclusively compared. The percentage of naive T cells measured by flow cytometry correlated strongly with observed TCR beta diversity. As age increased, observed TCR beta diversity per million T cells dropped in a roughly linear way, and a significant reduction was already evident by age 40.

The CDR3, from cysteine to phenylalanine, totals 16 residues. The retained sequence is limited to the CDR3, 48 bases, with the frame set at the first base. The germline V gene supplies CDR1 SGHVS and CDR2 FNYEAQ. In the case of this clonotype: It lacks a known antigen. The junction does not match germline at one end; this may be a read error.

The TCR was taken from a woman of 80 years or more in good health. Donor details come from another sample of the same person, matched by shared clones. The sample comprised blood. The sequence links TRBV7-6 to TRBJ1-2; TRBD1 lines up with 8 middle nucleotides. The CDR3 region: CASNLAVQGGNYGYTF. The sequenced DNA: TGTGCCAGCAACTTAGCGGTACAGGGGGGGAACTATGGCTACACCTTC.